This T cell receptor (beta chain) was captured in a study of blood T cell repertoires in COVID-19. The method was immunoSEQ multiplex PCR; TCRdb's version includes in-frame clones alone and lacks a portion of them. Of more than 60,000 clones in the sample, 88% were seen once. The germline CDR1 and CDR2 sequences are SGDLS and YYNGEE. The CDR3 is made up of 15 amino acids. Trimming left V 6 bases short and J 0 bases short, with 14 bases between. Input material: peripheral blood. The rearrangement uses TRBV9 and TRBJ2-3, with D perhaps TRBD1 (6 bases). The sequence derives from a woman aged 50 to 60 with active or convalescent COVID-19. The CDR3 DNA reads as TGTGCCAGCACGAGGGGGATTACTAGCACAGATACGCAGTATTTT. It specifies CASTRGITSTDTQYF. The whole variable domain, remainder taken from reference TRBV9 and TRBJ2-3, is DSGVTQTPKHLITATGQRVTLRCSPRSGDLSVYWYQQSLDQGLQFLIQYYNGEERAKGNILERFSAQQFPDLHSELNLSSLELGDSALYFCASTRGITSTDTQYFGPGTRLTVL.